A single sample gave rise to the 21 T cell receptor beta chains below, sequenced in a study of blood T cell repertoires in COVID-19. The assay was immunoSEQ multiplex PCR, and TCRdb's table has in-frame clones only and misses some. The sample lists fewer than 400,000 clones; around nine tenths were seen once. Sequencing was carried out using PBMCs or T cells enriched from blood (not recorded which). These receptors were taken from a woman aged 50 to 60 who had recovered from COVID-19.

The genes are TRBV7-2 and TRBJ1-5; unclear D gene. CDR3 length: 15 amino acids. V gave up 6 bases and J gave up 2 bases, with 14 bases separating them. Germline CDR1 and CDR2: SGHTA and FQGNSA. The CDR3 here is CASRPRPSGNQPQHF. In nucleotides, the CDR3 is TGTGCCAGCAGACCCCGCCCTTCGGGCAATCAGCCCCAGCATTTT.

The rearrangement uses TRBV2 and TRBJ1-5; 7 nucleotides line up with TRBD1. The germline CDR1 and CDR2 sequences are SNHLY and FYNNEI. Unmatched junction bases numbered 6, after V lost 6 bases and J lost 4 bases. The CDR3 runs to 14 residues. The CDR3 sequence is CASSKGQINQPQHF. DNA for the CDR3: TGTGCCAGCAGCAAGGGACAGATTAATCAGCCCCAGCATTTT.

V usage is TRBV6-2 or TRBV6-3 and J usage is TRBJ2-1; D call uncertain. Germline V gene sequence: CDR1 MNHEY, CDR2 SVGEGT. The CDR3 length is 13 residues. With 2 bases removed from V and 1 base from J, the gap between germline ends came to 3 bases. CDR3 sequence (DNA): TGTGCCAGCAGTTACACATCCTACAATGAGCAGTTCTTC. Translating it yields CASSYTSYNEQFF.

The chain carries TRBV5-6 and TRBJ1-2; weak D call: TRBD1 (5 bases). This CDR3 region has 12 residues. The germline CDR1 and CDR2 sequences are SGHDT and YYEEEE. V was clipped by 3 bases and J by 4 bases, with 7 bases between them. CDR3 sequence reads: CASSSTVYGYTF. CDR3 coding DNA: TGTGCCAGCAGCTCGACAGTCTATGGCTACACCTTC.

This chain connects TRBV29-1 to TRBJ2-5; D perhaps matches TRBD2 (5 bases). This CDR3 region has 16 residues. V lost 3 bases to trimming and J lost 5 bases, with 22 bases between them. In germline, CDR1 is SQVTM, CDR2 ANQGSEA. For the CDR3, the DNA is TGCAGCGTTGATTATGGTTCCCGCGGGTTAGGGGAGACCCAGTACTTC. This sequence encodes CSVDYGSRGLGETQYF.

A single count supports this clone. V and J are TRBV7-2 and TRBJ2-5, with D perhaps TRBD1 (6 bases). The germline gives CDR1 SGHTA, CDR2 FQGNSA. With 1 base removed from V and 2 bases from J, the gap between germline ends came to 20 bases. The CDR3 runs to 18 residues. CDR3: CASSLVGRGSPLQETQYF. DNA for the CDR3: TGTGCCAGCAGCTTAGTGGGCAGGGGTAGTCCCCTTCAAGAGACCCAGTACTTC.

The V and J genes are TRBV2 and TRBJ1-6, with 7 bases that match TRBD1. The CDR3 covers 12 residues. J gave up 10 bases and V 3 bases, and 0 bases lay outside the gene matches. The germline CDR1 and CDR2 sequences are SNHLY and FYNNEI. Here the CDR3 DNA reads TGTGCCAGCAGTGAGGACAGGTCACCCCTCCACTTT. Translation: CASSEDRSPLHF.

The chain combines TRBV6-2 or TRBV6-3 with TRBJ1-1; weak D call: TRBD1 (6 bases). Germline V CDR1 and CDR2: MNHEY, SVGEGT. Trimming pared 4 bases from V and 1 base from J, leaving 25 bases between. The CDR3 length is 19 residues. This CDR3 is CASSSALGHRDIRNTEAFF. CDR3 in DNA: TGTGCCAGCAGTTCAGCTTTAGGCCACAGGGACATTCGGAACACTGAAGCTTTCTTT.

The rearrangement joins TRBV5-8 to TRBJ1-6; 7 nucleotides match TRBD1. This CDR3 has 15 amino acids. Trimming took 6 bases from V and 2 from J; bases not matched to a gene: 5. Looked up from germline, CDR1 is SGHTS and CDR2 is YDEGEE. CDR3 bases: TGTGCCAGCACCGACAGGGCCGCCTATAATTCACCCCTCCACTTT. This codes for CASTDRAAYNSPLHF.

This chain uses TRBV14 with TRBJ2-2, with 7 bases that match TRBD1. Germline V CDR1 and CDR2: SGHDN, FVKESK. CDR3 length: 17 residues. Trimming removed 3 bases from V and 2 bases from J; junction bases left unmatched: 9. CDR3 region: CASSQYDRAPNTGELFF. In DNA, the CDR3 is TGTGCCAGCAGCCAGTACGACAGGGCCCCCAACACCGGGGAGCTGTTTTTT.

CDR3 DNA sequence: TGTGCCAGCAGCTTAAAGCGGGGGGGCACTAGCACAGATACGCAGTATTTT. This sequence encodes CASSLKRGGTSTDTQYF. V gene TRBV7-8 combines with J gene TRBJ2-3; the match to TRBD2 covers 10 bases. This CDR3 contains 17 residues. With 2 bases clipped from V and 0 bases from J, the junction kept 5 bases outside the gene matches. Germline V gene data show CDR1 as SGHVS and CDR2 as FQNEAQ. The full variable domain, its missing parts supplied by reference TRBV7-8 and TRBJ2-3, is GAGVSQSPRYKVAKRGQDVALRCDPISGHVSLFWYQQALGQGPEFLTYFQNEAQLDKSGLPSDRFFAERPEGSVSTLKIQRTQQEDSAVYLCASSLKRGGTSTDTQYFGPGTRLTVL.

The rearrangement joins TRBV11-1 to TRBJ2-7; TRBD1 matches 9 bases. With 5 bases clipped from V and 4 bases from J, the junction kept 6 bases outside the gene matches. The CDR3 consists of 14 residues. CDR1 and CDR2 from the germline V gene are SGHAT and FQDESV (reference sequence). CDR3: CASSPGQGKYEQYF. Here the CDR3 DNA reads TGTGCCAGCAGCCCGGGACAGGGTAAATACGAGCAGTACTTC.

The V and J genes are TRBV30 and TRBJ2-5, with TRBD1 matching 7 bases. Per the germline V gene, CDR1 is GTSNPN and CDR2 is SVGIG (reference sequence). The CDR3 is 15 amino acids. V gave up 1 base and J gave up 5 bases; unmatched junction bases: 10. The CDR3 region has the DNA TGTGCCTGGAGTGAGGGGGCGCAGTCGGGGGAGACCCAGTACTTC. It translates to CAWSEGAQSGETQYF.

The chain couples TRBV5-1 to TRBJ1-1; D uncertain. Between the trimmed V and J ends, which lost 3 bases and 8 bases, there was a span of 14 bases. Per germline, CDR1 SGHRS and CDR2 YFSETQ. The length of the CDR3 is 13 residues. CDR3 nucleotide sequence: TGCGCCAGCAGCTCCGGGAACGGACCAGAAGCTTTCTTT. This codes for CASSSGNGPEAFF.

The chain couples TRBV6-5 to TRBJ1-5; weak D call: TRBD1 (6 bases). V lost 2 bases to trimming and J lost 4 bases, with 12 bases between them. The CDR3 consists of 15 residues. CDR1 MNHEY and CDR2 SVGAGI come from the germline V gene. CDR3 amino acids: CASSYDGQSNQPQHF. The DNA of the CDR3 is TGTGCCAGCAGTTACGACGGACAGTCTAATCAGCCCCAGCATTTT.

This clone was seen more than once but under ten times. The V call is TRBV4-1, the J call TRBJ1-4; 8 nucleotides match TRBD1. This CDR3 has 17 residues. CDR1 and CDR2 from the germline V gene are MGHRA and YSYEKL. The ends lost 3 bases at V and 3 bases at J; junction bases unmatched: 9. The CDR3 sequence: CASSHPGQVFSNEKLFF. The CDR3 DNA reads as TGCGCCAGCAGCCATCCGGGACAGGTTTTCTCTAATGAAAAACTGTTTTTT.

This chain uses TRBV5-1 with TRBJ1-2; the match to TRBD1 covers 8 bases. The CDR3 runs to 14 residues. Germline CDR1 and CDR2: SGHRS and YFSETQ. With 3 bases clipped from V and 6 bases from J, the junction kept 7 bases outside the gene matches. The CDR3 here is CASSSGQGVDGYTF. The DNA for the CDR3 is TGCGCCAGCAGCTCCGGACAGGGTGTGGATGGCTACACCTTC.

The CDR3 region has the DNA TGTGCCAGCAGCTTACAGGAGGGTCAAGGAGCCCAGTACTTC. Translating it yields CASSLQEGQGAQYF. This rearrangement joins TRBV7-9 to TRBJ2-5, with a possible D match to TRBD2 (6 bases). The germline V gene encodes CDR1 SEHNR and CDR2 FQNEAQ (reference sequence). CDR3 size: 14 residues. The V and J ends lost 2 bases and 9 bases respectively, with 16 bases between them.

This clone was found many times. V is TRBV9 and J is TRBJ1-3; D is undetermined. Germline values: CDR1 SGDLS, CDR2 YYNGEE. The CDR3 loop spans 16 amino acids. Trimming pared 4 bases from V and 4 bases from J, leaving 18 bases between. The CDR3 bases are TGTGCCAGCAGCCCCCGAGGGTTTTCTTCAGGAAACACCATATATTTT. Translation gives CASSPRGFSSGNTIYF.

The CDR3 bases are TGTGCCAGCAGCGAGCGCGGGTTTGACACTGAAGCTTTCTTT. It translates to CASSERGFDTEAFF. The chain recombines TRBV7-2 with TRBJ1-1; D is unresolved. Trimming took off 5 bases at V and 3 bases at J, with 13 bases between the two ends. CDR3 length: 14 residues. Germline V gene sequence: CDR1 SGHTA, CDR2 FQGNSA.

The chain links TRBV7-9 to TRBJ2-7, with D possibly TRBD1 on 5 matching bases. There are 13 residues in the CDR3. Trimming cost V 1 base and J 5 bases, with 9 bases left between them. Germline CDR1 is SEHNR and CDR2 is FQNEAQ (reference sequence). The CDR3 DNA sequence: TGTGCCAGCAGCTTAGACAGGTACCACGAGCAGTACTTC. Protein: CASSLDRYHEQYF. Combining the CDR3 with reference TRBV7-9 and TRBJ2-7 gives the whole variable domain DTGVSQNPRHKITKRGQNVTFRCDPISEHNRLYWYRQTLGQGPEFLTYFQNEAQLEKSRLLSDRFSAERPKGSFSTLEIQRTEQGDSAMYLCASSLDRYHEQYFGPGTRLTVT.